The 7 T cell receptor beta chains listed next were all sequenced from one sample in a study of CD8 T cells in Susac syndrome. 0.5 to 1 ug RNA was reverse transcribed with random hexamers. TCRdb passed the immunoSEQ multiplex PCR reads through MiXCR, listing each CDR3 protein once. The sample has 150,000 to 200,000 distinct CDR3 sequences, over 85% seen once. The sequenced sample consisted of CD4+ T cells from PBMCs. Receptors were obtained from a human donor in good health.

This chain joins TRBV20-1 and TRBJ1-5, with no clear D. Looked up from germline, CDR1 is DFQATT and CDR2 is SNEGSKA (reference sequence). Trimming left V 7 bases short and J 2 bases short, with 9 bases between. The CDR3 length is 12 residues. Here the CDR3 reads CSGGEGNQPQHF. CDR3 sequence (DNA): TGCAGTGGGGGAGAGGGCAATCAGCCCCAGCATTTT.

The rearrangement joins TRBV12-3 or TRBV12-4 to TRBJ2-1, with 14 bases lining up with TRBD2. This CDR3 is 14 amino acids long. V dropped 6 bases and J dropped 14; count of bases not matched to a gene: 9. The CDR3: CASSNRLAGGREFF. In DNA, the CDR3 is TGTGCCAGCAGCAATCGACTAGCGGGGGGGCGGGAGTTCTTC.

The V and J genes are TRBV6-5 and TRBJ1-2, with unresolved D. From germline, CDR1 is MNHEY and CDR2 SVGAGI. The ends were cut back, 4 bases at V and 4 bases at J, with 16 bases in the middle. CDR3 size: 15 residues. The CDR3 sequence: CASSSSDRRPYGYTF. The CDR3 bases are TGTGCCAGCAGTTCCTCCGATCGACGGCCCTATGGCTACACCTTC.

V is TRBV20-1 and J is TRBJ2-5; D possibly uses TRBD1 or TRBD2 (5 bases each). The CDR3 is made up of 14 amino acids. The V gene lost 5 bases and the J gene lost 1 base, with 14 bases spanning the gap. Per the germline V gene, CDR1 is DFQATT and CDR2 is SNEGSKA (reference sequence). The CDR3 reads CSAFQPGRQETQYF. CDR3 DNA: TGCAGTGCTTTCCAACCGGGACGCCAAGAGACCCAGTACTTC.

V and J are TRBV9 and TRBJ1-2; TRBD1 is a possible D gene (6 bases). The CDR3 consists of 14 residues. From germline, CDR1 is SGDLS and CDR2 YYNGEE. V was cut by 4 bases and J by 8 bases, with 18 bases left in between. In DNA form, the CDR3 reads TGTGCCAGCAGCCCAAGGGACATATCAGGAGGCTACACCTTC. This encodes CASSPRDISGGYTF. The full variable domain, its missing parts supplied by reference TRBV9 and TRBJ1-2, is DSGVTQTPKHLITATGQRVTLRCSPRSGDLSVYWYQQSLDQGLQFLIQYYNGEERAKGNILERFSAQQFPDLHSELNLSSLELGDSALYFCASSPRDISGGYTFGSGTRLTVV.

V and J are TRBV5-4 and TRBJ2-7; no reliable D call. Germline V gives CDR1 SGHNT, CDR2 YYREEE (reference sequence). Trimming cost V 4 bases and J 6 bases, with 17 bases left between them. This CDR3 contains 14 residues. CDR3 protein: CASSPPGPGREQYF. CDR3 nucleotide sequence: TGTGCCAGCAGCCCGCCGGGCCCGGGCCGCGAGCAGTACTTC.

CDR3 region: CASSRTGANIQYF. The CDR3 coding sequence is TGTGCCAGCAGCCGGACAGGGGCCAACATTCAGTACTTC. This chain connects TRBV7-9 to TRBJ2-4; TRBD1 matches at 9 bases. V lost 5 bases to trimming and J lost 7 bases; unmatched junction nucleotides: 3. The CDR3 is made up of 13 amino acids. From germline, CDR1 is SEHNR and CDR2 FQNEAQ (reference sequence).